This TCR beta chain was obtained from a study of blood T cells in healthy people across ages. About the study: There was about one barcoded beta molecule captured by template switching per two T cells. Study conclusions and caveats: A strong correlation was found between TCR beta diversity and the percentage of naive T cells. Roughly linear declines in TCR beta diversity per million T cells occurred with age.

CDR3 length equals 15 residues. In germline, CDR1 is MDHEN, CDR2 SYDVKM. V was pared by 2 bases and J by 6 bases, with 16 bases between. Combining a sample-barcoded 5' primer with a J-beta primer mix, a second PCR ran for roughly 7 to 12 cycles. TCRdb re-derived calls from the 5' RACE reads in MiXCR, one entry per CDR3 protein. Of about 1,500,000 distinct CDR3 sequences listed, approximately 42% are singletons. Isolation per sample recovered at least 7 million PBMCs. Concerning this clonotype itself: Its specificity is not known.

V gene TRBV28 combines with J gene TRBJ1-2, with TRBD1 as a possible D gene (5 bases). Sample: blood. This receptor was taken from a woman between 18 and 30 years old in good health. The CDR3 nucleotides are TGTGCCAGCAGTTTACTCGGAGGGGAGGGAAATGGCTACACCTTC. Encoded protein: CASSLLGGEGNGYTF.